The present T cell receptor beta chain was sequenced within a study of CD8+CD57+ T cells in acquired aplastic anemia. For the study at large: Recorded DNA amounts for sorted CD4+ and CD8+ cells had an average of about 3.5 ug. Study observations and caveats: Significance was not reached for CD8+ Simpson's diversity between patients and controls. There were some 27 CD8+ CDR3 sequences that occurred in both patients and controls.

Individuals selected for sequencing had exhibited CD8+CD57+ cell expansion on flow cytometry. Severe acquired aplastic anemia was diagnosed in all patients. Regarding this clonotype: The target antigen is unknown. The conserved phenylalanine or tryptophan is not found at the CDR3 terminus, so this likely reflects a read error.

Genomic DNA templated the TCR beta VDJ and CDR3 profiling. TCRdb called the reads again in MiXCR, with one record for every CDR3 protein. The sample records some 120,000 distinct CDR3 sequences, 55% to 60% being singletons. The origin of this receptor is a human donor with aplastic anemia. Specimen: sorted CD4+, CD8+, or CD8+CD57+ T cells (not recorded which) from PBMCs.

The CDR3 DNA follows: TGTGCCAGCAAACGGGGGGCATGGGGTGGAGAGACCCAGTACATC. Its protein product is CASKRGAWGGETQYI. The rearrangement joins TRBV6-1 to TRBJ2-5; D might be TRBD2 (7 bases). The CDR3 runs 15 residues. CDR1 and CDR2 (germline): MNHNS, SASEGT. V was trimmed by 7 bases and J by 4 bases, leaving 19 bases between them.